Below are 10 T cell receptor beta chains sequenced from a single sample in a study of regulatory T cells in long-lasting Graves disease (dated by TCRdb to the early 2020s). The library was produced with multiplex PCR. The sequencer listed for this sample is Illumina HiSeq 4000. CDR3 regions were amplified by Arm-PCR with iRepertoire HTBI primers to construct TCR beta libraries. The public reads were quality trimmed at Q25 with fastp and then assembled into clones with MiXCR by TCRdb, keeping productive beta chains. Entries are consolidated by CDR3 protein sequence, retaining the most common genes and DNA. Counted in this sample were about 470,000 distinct CDR3 sequences; about a fifth of them appeared once. The leading ten clones occupy under 9% of the sample. The sample's time point label, decoded: persistent/refractory GD, antithyroid drugs over 5 years with positive TRAb. RNA was extracted from PBMCs in TRIzol for both TCR sequencing and RNA sequencing.

Sequenced here: peripheral blood mononuclear cells (PBMCs), sampled when the disease was refractory, from a patient treated with antithyroid drugs. The receptors shown here come from a female donor with Graves disease.

CDR3 sequence reads: CASSPNTGTSEQYF. As DNA, the CDR3 is TGTGCCAGCAGTCCCAATACCGGGACCTCTGAGCAGTACTTC. The chain combines TRBV6-2 or TRBV6-3 with TRBJ2-7, with D possibly called TRBD1 or TRBD2 (5 bases each). The V gene lost 5 bases and the J gene lost 7 bases, with 18 bases spanning the gap. In germline, CDR1 is MNHEY, CDR2 SVGEGT. This CDR3 contains 14 residues.

This clonotype has a count of ten or more. The V gene is TRBV19, the J gene TRBJ1-2; D is unclear. Deletions cut 0 bases from V and 8 bases from J, with 13 bases between. This CDR3 is 14 amino acids long. Germline V lookup: CDR1 LNHDA, CDR2 SQIVND (reference sequence). CDR3 sequence reads: CASSIDLRQYGYTF. The CDR3 nucleotides read TGTGCCAGTAGTATAGACCTCCGGCAGTACGGCTACACCTTC.

Turning to this clonotype: A clone one base away is much larger, so this may be a read error. Because the CDR3 is missing its conserved closing phenylalanine or tryptophan, this is likely a read error. V is TRBV6-1 and J is TRBJ1-4, with TRBD1 as a possible D gene (6 bases). CDR1 is MNHNS, CDR2 SASEGT, per germline. V gave up 5 bases and J gave up 8 bases, with 12 bases separating them. The length of the CDR3 is 13 residues. CDR3 DNA sequence: TGTGCCAGCAGTAAACGGGGGCAGGAAAAACTGTTTTCT. This sequence encodes CASSKRGQEKLFS.

The chain is built from TRBV5-1 and TRBJ1-3, with D possibly matching TRBD1 (5 bases). The CDR3 is 16 residues long. CDR1 is SGHRS, CDR2 YFSETQ, per germline. The V end was cut by 0 bases, the J end by 1 base, with 11 bases between. CDR3 amino acids: CASSLGRARSGNTIYF. CDR3 in DNA: TGCGCCAGCAGCTTGGGCAGGGCCAGATCTGGAAACACCATATATTTT.

The V gene is TRBV10-3, the J gene TRBJ1-2, with D unresolved. Germline V CDR1 and CDR2: ENHRY, SYGVKD. Trimming took 6 bases from V and 0 from J, leaving 8 bases between them. The CDR3 covers 13 residues. The CDR3 sequence: CAISIVTNYGYTF. The CDR3 nucleotides are TGTGCCATCAGCATTGTAACTAACTATGGCTACACCTTC.

The CDR3: CASSLADNIQYF. CDR3 nucleotides: TGTGCCAGCAGCCTCGCGGACAACATTCAGTACTTC. This chain uses TRBV7-9 with TRBJ2-4; D gene uncertain. CDR3 length: 12 amino acids. Germline-derived CDR1 and CDR2 are SEHNR and FQNEAQ (reference sequence). V was cut by 5 bases and J by 7 bases, with 9 bases left in between.

This clonotype showed up many times. The chain recombines TRBV2 with TRBJ1-5; 8 bases align to TRBD1. V gave up 5 bases and J gave up 5 bases; unmatched junction bases: 2. The CDR3 covers 13 residues. Germline V CDR1 and CDR2: SNHLY, FYNNEI. The CDR3 region is CASSQDRDQPQHF. Written as DNA, the CDR3 is TGTGCCAGCAGTCAGGACAGGGATCAGCCCCAGCATTTT. Variable domain in full (rest from reference TRBV2 and TRBJ1-5): EPEVTQTPSHQVTQMGQEVILRCVPISNHLYFYWYRQILGQKVEFLVSFYNNEISEKSEIFDDQFSVERPDGSNFTLKIRSTKLEDSAMYFCASSQDRDQPQHFGDGTRLSIL.

This clonotype showed up many times. J is TRBJ2-5 and V is TRBV11-2; no reliable D call. Trimming removed 1 base at V and 0 bases at J, with 6 bases between. The CDR3 consists of 14 residues. The V gene's germline CDR1 is SGHAT and CDR2 FQNNGV. CDR3 region: CASSLASYQETQYF. The CDR3 nucleotides are TGTGCCAGCAGCTTAGCAAGTTACCAAGAGACCCAGTACTTC.

This clonotype has ten or more counts. The chain recombines TRBV10-2 with TRBJ1-2; 7 bases match TRBD1. The V gene end was trimmed by 2 bases and the J gene end by 4 bases; junction bases not matched to a gene: 7. In germline, CDR1 is WSHSY, CDR2 SAAADI. The CDR3 has 15 amino acids. CDR3 coding DNA: TGCGCCAGCAGTGAGGACAGGGCCAACTTCTATGGCTACACCTTC. Translated: CASSEDRANFYGYTF.

This clonotype was seen many times. V and J are TRBV25-1 and TRBJ1-1; perhaps TRBD1 as D (6 bases). V was cut by 4 bases and J by 5 bases, with 14 bases left in between. The germline CDR1 and CDR2 sequences are MGHDK and SYGVNS. This CDR3 region has 14 residues. The chain's CDR3 is CASSVGGGMTEAFF. The CDR3 DNA is TGTGCCAGCAGTGTCGGAGGGGGTATGACTGAAGCTTTCTTT.